This is a list of T cell receptor beta chains from one sample in a study of PD-L1 blockade in urothelial cancer. This table comes from immunoSEQ multiplex PCR, and its TCRdb copy is limited to in-frame clones, with some not included. The top ten clones hold around 5.3% of a sample with tens of thousands of clones, roughly 90% of them seen once. The specimen comprised PBMCs, sampled around atezolizumab (anti-PD-L1) treatment. The receptors stem from a woman in her seventies with urothelial cancer. CDR3s include the opening cysteine and the closing phenylalanine or tryptophan. A D gene is named only where the DNA matches it firmly. Where a row states a size, it is once, few, many or the class of an expanded clone; other rows omit it.

>TRBD1|-|TRBV28|TRBJ1-2
TGTGCCAGCCGGACAGGCGTTAACTATGGCTACACCTTC
CASRTGVNYGYTF
>TRBD2|once|TRBV7-2|TRBJ2-4
TGTGCCAGCAGCACCTTAGCGGGAGCGAGGTGGGGAAACATTCAGTACTTC
CASSTLAGARWGNIQYF
>TRBD1|-|TRBV11-2|TRBJ2-7
TGTGCCAGCAGCCTGGCACAGGGGGTGTACGAGCAGTACTTC
CASSLAQGVYEQYF
>TRBD1|-|TRBV5-1|TRBJ1-4
TGCGCCAGCAGCTCGCGAGGGGGCGTCAATGAAAAACTGTTTTTT
CASSSRGGVNEKLFF
>TRBD2|-|TRBV5-1|TRBJ2-2
TGCGCCAGCAGCTTTCTAGCGGGGGATAACACCGGGGAGCTGTTTTTT
CASSFLAGDNTGELFF
>-|-|TRBV5-1|TRBJ2-2
TGCGCCAGCAGGTTTGGGGGCCCGAACACCGGGGAGCTGTTTTTT
CASRFGGPNTGELFF
>TRBD2|-|TRBV19|TRBJ2-5
TGTGCCAGTTCAGGGCGGGAGGGCCTAGGGGAGACCCAGTACTTC
CASSGREGLGETQYF
>TRBD1|few|TRBV4-1|TRBJ2-1
TGCGCCAGCAGCCAGCCCGGACAGGGGCGAGACAATGAGCAGTTCTTC
CASSQPGQGRDNEQFF
>TRBD1|-|TRBV4-3|TRBJ2-7
TGCGCCAGCAGCCAAGGCCGACAGGGCTACGAGCAGTACTTC
CASSQGRQGYEQYF
>TRBD1|-|TRBV11-2|TRBJ1-5
TGTGCCAGCAGCTCGGACCCAGGGGGCGTCGGTCAGCCCCAGCATTTT
CASSSDPGGVGQPQHF
>-|-|TRBV11-2|TRBJ2-7
TGTGCCAGCAGCCCCCAGTTCTTCCCCTACGAGCAGTACTTC
CASSPQFFPYEQYF
>-|-|TRBV28|TRBJ1-1
TGTGCCAGCAGTCCTACGATGCCACCCCTCACTGAAGCTTTCTTT
CASSPTMPPLTEAFF
>TRBD1|-|TRBV6-5|TRBJ2-1
TGTGCCAGCAGTACGACAGGGGAAGAGGAGCAGTTCTTC
CASSTTGEEEQFF
>-|-|TRBV5-1|TRBJ2-7
TGCGCCAGCAGCTTGGGGTTTGGGACACAAATGTACGAGCAGTACTTC
CASSLGFGTQMYEQYF
>-|-|TRBV30|TRBJ2-1
TGTGCCTGGGGGGGCAGGAGTTACAATGAGCAGTTCTTC
CAWGGRSYNEQFF
>-|-|TRBV30|TRBJ1-6
TGTGCCTGGAGTTTACAGGGCAATTCACCCCTCCACTTT
CAWSLQGNSPLHF
>-|-|TRBV12-2|TRBJ2-2
TGTGCAAGTCGTGGCACCCTCACCGGGGAGCTGTTTTTT
CASRGTLTGELFF
>-|-|TRBV5-4|TRBJ1-2
TGTGCCAGCAGCTTAAGGACTGTGGCTAACTATGGCTACACCTTC
CASSLRTVANYGYTF
>-|-|TRBV9|TRBJ1-3
TGTGCCAGCAGCACTCCTTACTCTGGAAACACCATATATTTT
CASSTPYSGNTIYF
>-|few|TRBV27|TRBJ1-1
TGTGCCAGCAGTTTAACGTGGGGAGACACTGAAGCTTTCTTT
CASSLTWGDTEAFF
>-|-|TRBV5-1|TRBJ2-3
TGCGCCAGCAGCTTGGGACAGACCACAGATACGCAGTATTTT
CASSLGQTTDTQYF
>TRBD2|-|TRBV5-1|TRBJ2-1
TGCGCCAGCAGCTTGCCTAGCGGGGGACACAATGAGCAGTTCTTC
CASSLPSGGHNEQFF
>-|-|TRBV30|TRBJ2-5
TGTGCCTGGAGTACAGATTCCCAAGAGACCCAGTACTTC
CAWSTDSQETQYF
>-|-|TRBV30|TRBJ1-5
TGTGCCTGGAGTGTACGATCAGGGAGCAATCAGCCCCAGCATTTT
CAWSVRSGSNQPQHF
>-|-|TRBV6-1|TRBJ2-5
TGTGCCAGCAGTGATCGGGGTTACCAAGAGACCCAGTACTTC
CASSDRGYQETQYF
>-|once|TRBV5-6|TRBJ2-2
TGTGCCAGCAGCTCGAGAAGAACCGGGGAGCTGTTTTTT
CASSSRRTGELFF
>-|-|TRBV4-1|TRBJ2-4
TGCGCCAGCAGCCAATGGGGACTAGCCAAAAACATTCAGTACTTC
CASSQWGLAKNIQYF
>TRBD1|once|TRBV6-9|TRBJ1-5
TGTGCCAGCAGCCATTTGGTCGACAGGGCCACCCATAGCAATCAGCCCCAGCATTTT
CASSHLVDRATHSNQPQHF
>TRBD1|-|TRBV28|TRBJ1-2
TGTGCCAGCAGTTCCATTGAGGGGGACAGCAGTAACTATGGCTACACCTTC
CASSSIEGDSSNYGYTF
>TRBD2|-|TRBV2|TRBJ2-1
TGTGCCAGCAGTGAAGGGGTAGCGGGAGGGGGGTACAATGAGCAGTTCTTC
CASSEGVAGGGYNEQFF
>TRBD1|-|TRBV5-1|TRBJ2-5
TGCGCCAGCAGCAACAACAGGGGGCTCCAAGAGACCCAGTACTTC
CASSNNRGLQETQYF
>TRBD1|-|TRBV7-2|TRBJ2-7
TGTGCCAGCAGCTTCGACTACCTTACTGGACAGGGCATATCCTACGAGCAGTACTTC
CASSFDYLTGQGISYEQYF
>TRBD2|-|TRBV10-3|TRBJ2-1
TGTGCCATCAGTGAAACTAGCGGTAGCTCCTACAATGAGCAGTTCTTC
CAISETSGSSYNEQFF
>-|-|TRBV7-9|TRBJ1-2
TGTGCCAGCAGCCCCGGCGGACTACTTAATGGCTACACCTTC
CASSPGGLLNGYTF
>-|-|TRBV5-1|TRBJ2-4
TGCGCCAGCAGCTTGGCCCCAGGAGGGGCCAAAAACATTCAGTACTTC
CASSLAPGGAKNIQYF
>-|-|TRBV5-1|TRBJ1-1
TGCGCCAGCACCCTCTCGGGGAGCAGCACTGAAGCTTTCTTT
CASTLSGSSTEAFF
>TRBD1|once|TRBV10-3|TRBJ1-4
TGTGCCATCAGCGGGACAGCGTATGAAAAACTGTTTTTT
CAISGTAYEKLFF
>-|-|TRBV29-1|TRBJ1-1
TGCAGCGTTGCAGGGCCGGGGGGCACTGAAGCTTTCTTT
CSVAGPGGTEAFF
>TRBD1|-|TRBV11-2|TRBJ1-5
TGTGCCAGCAGCTTAGGGACAGGGGGCGGTCAGCCCCAGCATTTT
CASSLGTGGGQPQHF
>-|-|TRBV7-2|TRBJ2-3
TGTGCCAGCAGCCGACAGGGGAGGGGCACAGATACGCAGTATTTT
CASSRQGRGTDTQYF
>TRBD2|-|TRBV11-2|TRBJ2-5
TGTGCCAGCAGCCCCTCGGTAGCGGGTCACCAAGAGACCCAGTACTTC
CASSPSVAGHQETQYF
>TRBD2|-|TRBV7-2|TRBJ2-1
TGTGCCAGCAGCTTAGATAGCGGGGGGTACAATGAGCAGTTCTTC
CASSLDSGGYNEQFF
>TRBD2|-|TRBV4-1|TRBJ2-3
TGCGCCAGCAGCCAAGATCTTGCTAGCGGGAGTTTTAATACGCAGTATTTT
CASSQDLASGSFNTQYF
>TRBD1|-|TRBV18|TRBJ2-5
TGTGCCAGCTCACCATTTTGGACAGGAGAAGAGACCCAGTACTTC
CASSPFWTGEETQYF
>-|-|TRBV5-5|TRBJ2-7
TGTGCCAGCAGTCCAAACAACCACGAGCAGTACTTC
CASSPNNHEQYF
>TRBD1|-|TRBV6-1|TRBJ2-7
TGTGCCAGCAGTAGAGGGACAGACTACGAGCAGTACTTC
CASSRGTDYEQYF
>-|-|TRBV19|TRBJ2-3
TGTGCCAGTAGTATCCTTCACCAGAGCACAGATACGCAGTATTTT
CASSILHQSTDTQYF
>-|-|TRBV18|TRBJ1-1
TGTGCCAGCTCACTACGACAGGCCCTGAACACTGAAGCTTTCTTT
CASSLRQALNTEAFF
>TRBD1|once|TRBV27|TRBJ1-2
TGTGCCAGCAGTCCCTCGGACAGGGATGACTTTGGCTACACCTTC
CASSPSDRDDFGYTF